The clone carrying this T cell receptor (beta chain) was detected once. The sample comes from a study of blood T cell repertoires in COVID-19. How the authors handled the data: Reference gene primers were amplified, and this amplification served to estimate nucleated cell counts. The table came from immunoSEQ multiplex PCR; TCRdb's copy has only in-frame clones and leaves some out. From that table come the V and J calls and clone size; the DNA was used to work out D and trimming. The sample has 220,000 or so clones, 75% to 90% seen once. Enrolled during active infection, Seattle patients were then followed longitudinally. The CDR3 spans 15 residues. Germline values: CDR1 MNHEY, CDR2 SMNVEV (reference sequence). Trimming shortened V by 6 bases and J by 3 bases, and 17 bases separated the two germline ends.

The receptor's source is a woman of 80 years or more with COVID-19, enrolled during active disease. The sequenced sample was peripheral blood. The chain carries TRBV27 and TRBJ2-5; D might be TRBD2 (5 bases). For the CDR3, the DNA is TGTGCCAGCAGGCCACTAGGCCCCTCGGAAGAGACCCAGTACTTC. It yields the protein CASRPLGPSEETQYF.